The text below deals with one T cell receptor beta chain. The antigen is undetermined. These data belong to a study of identical twins. TCRdb fed the 5' RACE reads into MiXCR, producing one record per CDR3 protein. The sample shows some 600,000 distinct CDR3 sequences, under 8.5% of them seen only once. Study conclusions and caveats: The authors drew conclusions from cross-sectional statistical analysis rather than following the same donors. For cord blood, abundant beta clonotypes had fewer insertions, unlike memory repertoires, which showed none.

The CDR3 is made up of 13 amino acids. Germline values: CDR1 SEHNR, CDR2 FQNEAQ (reference sequence). V lost 3 bases to trimming and J lost 5 bases, with 10 bases between them. The same sample was also studied in work on yellow fever vaccine responses in identical twins.

This clonotype was obtained from a woman aged 18-29 years in good health. V gene TRBV7-9 combines with J gene TRBJ2-5; weak D call: TRBD2 (5 bases). The specimen sequenced was PBMCs. CDR3 coding DNA: TGTGCCAGCAGCTTTTGGACGGGGGAGACCCAGTACTTC. Translated: CASSFWTGETQYF.